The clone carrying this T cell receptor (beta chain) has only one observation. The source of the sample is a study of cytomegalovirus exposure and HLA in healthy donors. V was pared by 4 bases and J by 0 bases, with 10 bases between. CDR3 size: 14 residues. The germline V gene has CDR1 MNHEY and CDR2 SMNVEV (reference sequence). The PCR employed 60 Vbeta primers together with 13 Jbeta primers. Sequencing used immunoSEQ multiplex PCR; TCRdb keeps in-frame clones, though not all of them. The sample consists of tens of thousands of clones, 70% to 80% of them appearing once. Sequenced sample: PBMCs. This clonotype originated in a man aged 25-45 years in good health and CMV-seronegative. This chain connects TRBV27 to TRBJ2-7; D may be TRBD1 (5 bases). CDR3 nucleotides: TGTGCCAGCAGTTCCCAGGGTAGCTCCTACGAGCAGTACTTC. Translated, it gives CASSSQGSSYEQYF.